These 9 T cell receptor beta chains came from one sample sequenced in a study of response to subunit inactivated influenza vaccine. TCRdb reanalysed the RT-PCR reads using MiXCR and keeps one entry per CDR3 protein. The sample contains 650,000 to 800,000 distinct CDR3 sequences, approximately 15% of which appear only once. This material consisted of PBMCs from blood, taken 14 to 15 days before vaccination. Every receptor here comes from a man over 45 who received an inactivated influenza vaccine.

The chain recombines TRBV20-1 with TRBJ2-1; 7 nucleotides match TRBD1. After removal of 3 bases from V and 6 bases from J, the junction contained 8 bases not matched to a gene. The length of the CDR3 is 14 residues. CDR1 is DFQATT, CDR2 SNEGSKA, per germline (reference sequence). The CDR3 is CSASPRQGFNEQFF. CDR3 coding DNA: TGCAGTGCTAGTCCCAGACAGGGCTTCAATGAGCAGTTCTTC.

This sequence joins TRBV5-6 and TRBJ2-1, with D maybe TRBD1 (5 bases). Germline CDR1 is SGHDT and CDR2 is YYEEEE. Deletions cut 2 bases from V and 6 bases from J, with 9 bases between. This CDR3 is 13 amino acids long. Here the CDR3 DNA reads TGTGCCAGCAGCTTCCGCAGGGTCAATGAGCAGTTCTTC. Translating gives CASSFRRVNEQFF.

The V gene is TRBV30, the J gene TRBJ2-7; weak D call: TRBD1 (6 bases). Trimming removed 8 bases at V and 2 bases at J, with 16 bases between. Per the germline V gene, CDR1 is GTSNPN and CDR2 is SVGIG (reference sequence). This CDR3 contains 13 residues. The DNA of the CDR3 is TGTGCCCTTACTATGGACAGAACCTACGAGCAGTACTTC. Protein product: CALTMDRTYEQYF.

This clonotype came up many times. This chain links TRBV11-2 with TRBJ2-5, with 7 bases aligning to TRBD2. J gave up 7 bases and V 1 base, and 3 bases lay outside the gene matches. Germline V lookup: CDR1 SGHAT, CDR2 FQNNGV. The CDR3 runs 13 residues. The CDR3 reads CASSLGGGATQYF. CDR3 coding DNA: TGTGCCAGCAGCTTAGGGGGGGGTGCGACCCAGTACTTC.

This clonotype was found a few times. The J gene is TRBJ2-7, the V gene TRBV20-1, with 8 bases lining up with TRBD1. V was clipped by 4 bases and J by 1 base; unmatched bases: 12. Germline V gene sequence: CDR1 DFQATT, CDR2 SNEGSKA (reference sequence). This CDR3 region has 16 residues. CDR3 residues: CSAKEDGTGISYEQYF. The CDR3, as DNA: TGCAGTGCTAAAGAAGACGGGACAGGTATTTCCTACGAGCAGTACTTC.

In DNA form, the CDR3 reads TGTGCCACCATATTTCACAGGGGGAGCTCCTACGAGCAGTACTTC. Translated, it gives CATIFHRGSSYEQYF. The chain is built from TRBV6-1 and TRBJ2-7; the match to TRBD1 covers 8 bases. This CDR3 spans 15 amino acids. In germline, CDR1 is MNHNS, CDR2 SASEGT. Trimming took 10 bases from V and 0 from J; bases not matched to a gene: 11.

The gene calls are TRBV7-9 and TRBJ2-1; TRBD2 matches 8 bases. Losses at the gene ends were 4 bases for V and 9 bases for J; bases not matched to a gene: 17. CDR3 size: 17 residues. The germline CDR1 and CDR2 sequences are SEHNR and FQNEAQ (reference sequence). The CDR3 spells CASSYGRGGGRRGEQFF. DNA of the CDR3: TGTGCCAGCAGCTACGGGAGGGGAGGTGGGAGAAGAGGTGAGCAGTTCTTC.

This clonotype showed up just a few times. This chain joins TRBV7-8 and TRBJ1-4, with TRBD1 matching 10 bases. Unmatched junction bases numbered 11, after V lost 0 bases and J lost 10 bases. Germline CDR1 reads SGHVS; CDR2 reads FQNEAQ. The CDR3 has 17 amino acids. CDR3 sequence (DNA): TGTGCCAGCAGCTTAGCTTCTGTGAGGGACAGGGGAGGAAAACTGTTTTTT. This gives the protein CASSLASVRDRGGKLFF.

The chain recombines TRBV7-2 with TRBJ1-5; D unresolved. Trimming left V 3 bases short and J 8 bases short, with 11 bases between. This CDR3 has 13 residues. The germline V gene encodes CDR1 SGHTA and CDR2 FQGNSA. CDR3 bases: TGTGCCAGCAGCTTTTGGGAAATGGAGCCCCAGCATTTT. Translating gives CASSFWEMEPQHF.